One sample yielded the 21 T cell receptor beta chains listed below, sequenced in a study of blood T cell repertoires in COVID-19. Sequenced by immunoSEQ multiplex PCR; TCRdb stores in-frame clones only, minus some. The repertoire holds about 180,000 clones, with about 86% as singletons. Sequenced sample: peripheral blood. These receptors were taken from a middle-aged man with active or convalescent COVID-19.

The genes are TRBV5-6 and TRBJ2-1; 7 bases agree with TRBD1. V was clipped by 3 bases and J by 8 bases; unmatched bases: 8. This CDR3 is built from 14 residues. Germline V CDR1 and CDR2: SGHDT, YYEEEE. CDR3 region: CASSWGTAGDEQFF. The CDR3 bases are TGTGCCAGCAGCTGGGGGACAGCAGGGGATGAGCAGTTCTTC. Together with reference TRBV5-6 and TRBJ2-1, the CDR3 gives the full variable domain: DAGVTQSPTHLIKTRGQQVTLRCSPKSGHDTVSWYQQALGQGPQFIFQYYEEEERQRGNFPDRFSGHQFPNYSSELNVNALLLGDSALYLCASSWGTAGDEQFFGPGTRLTVL.

The V and J genes are TRBV24-1 and TRBJ1-2; unclear D gene. The V gene's germline CDR1 is KGHDR and CDR2 SFDVKD. CDR3 length: 16 amino acids. With 3 bases removed from V and 4 bases from J, the gap between germline ends came to 17 bases. The CDR3 reads CATSDRQTEGAYGYTF. CDR3 coding DNA: TGTGCCACCAGTGATAGGCAAACCGAGGGCGCCTATGGCTACACCTTC.

Regarding this clone: Other DNA sequences in the same sample also yield this CDR3. This sequence joins TRBV27 and TRBJ1-5; D is uncertain. V was shortened by 4 bases and J by 4 bases, with 5 bases between the two germline ends. The CDR3 is 12 amino acids. Germline V CDR1 and CDR2: MNHEY, SMNVEV (reference sequence). This CDR3 is CASSSLNQPQHF. The CDR3 DNA sequence: TGTGCCAGCAGTTCCCTAAATCAGCCCCAGCATTTT.

J is TRBJ2-7 and V is TRBV7-9; 7 bases fit TRBD2. Germline V gene data show CDR1 as SEHNR and CDR2 as FQNEAQ (reference sequence). V shed 7 bases, J shed 0 bases, and the junction held 9 bases outside the gene matches. This CDR3 is built from 15 residues. CDR3 amino acids: CASNLGGGPSYEQYF. CDR3 in DNA: TGTGCCAGCAACCTGGGGGGAGGGCCCTCCTACGAGCAGTACTTC. The entire variable domain, with the rest obtained from reference TRBV7-9 and TRBJ2-7, is as follows: DTGVSQNPRHKITKRGQNVTFRCDPISEHNRLYWYRQTLGQGPEFLTYFQNEAQLEKSRLLSDRFSAERPKGSFSTLEIQRTEQGDSAMYLCASNLGGGPSYEQYFGPGTRLTVT.

This clone is a singleton in its sample. The chain has TRBV6-6 and TRBJ1-5; the match to TRBD1 covers 10 bases. Germline V gene lookup returns CDR1 MNHNY and CDR2 SVGAGI (reference sequence). Trimming took 6 bases from V and 6 from J; bases not matched to a gene: 8. The CDR3 totals 15 residues. As DNA, the CDR3 is TGTGCCAGCAGGTCGGACAGGGGGTATTCTCAGCCCCAGCATTTT. It specifies CASRSDRGYSQPQHF.

This clone has a single count. CDR3 loop: CASSERLPGPDTQYF. The CDR3 region has the DNA TGCGCCAGCAGTGAGCGGCTCCCAGGCCCAGATACGCAGTATTTT. The chain couples TRBV10-1 to TRBJ2-3; D unclear. The ends were cut back, 2 bases at V and 4 bases at J, with 13 bases in the middle. The V gene's germline CDR1 is WNHNN and CDR2 SYGVQD (reference sequence). The CDR3 sequence is 15 residues long.

This rearrangement joins TRBV7-6 to TRBJ2-7; the D is unclear. The germline V gene encodes CDR1 SGHVS and CDR2 FNYEAQ. The CDR3 covers 13 residues. Deletions cut 2 bases from V and 6 bases from J, with 11 bases between. The chain's CDR3 is CASSLQITGEQYF. The CDR3 DNA reads as TGTGCCAGCAGCTTACAGATCACGGGCGAGCAGTACTTC.

Turning to this clone: One junction end disagrees with the germline gene, perhaps due to a read error. Here the CDR3 DNA reads TGTGCCAGCAGCTTGACTGAGAACACTAAAGCTTTCTTT. Protein product: CASSLTENTKAFF. The chain carries TRBV7-9 and TRBJ1-1; D gene unclear. Germline V gene sequence: CDR1 SEHNR, CDR2 FQNEAQ (reference sequence). The CDR3 runs 13 residues.

The CDR3 sequence: CASSLIAGKGDTIYF. CDR3 coding DNA: TGTGCCAGCAGCTTAATTGCAGGGAAAGGGGACACCATATATTTT. The J gene is TRBJ1-3, the V gene TRBV5-6, with a weak D call TRBD1 (5 bases). This CDR3 is 15 amino acids long. CDR1 and CDR2 (germline): SGHDT, YYEEEE. With 2 bases removed from V and 8 bases from J, the gap between germline ends came to 17 bases.

This rearrangement joins TRBV5-4 to TRBJ2-7; D uncertain. Germline assignment: CDR1 SGHNT and CDR2 YYREEE (reference sequence). V lost 3 bases and J lost 6, with 16 bases in between. CDR3 length: 14 residues. DNA for the CDR3: TGTGCCAGCAGCTCGGCCATGGGCTCGGTCGAGCAGTACTTC. Amino acids: CASSSAMGSVEQYF.

This clone appeared a few times. The chain employs TRBV7-3 and TRBJ2-2; D gene uncertain. This CDR3 is 14 amino acids long. The V end was cut by 5 bases, the J end by 5 bases, with 12 bases between. Germline values: CDR1 SGHTA, CDR2 FQGTGA. The CDR3 is CASSTDLNTGELFF. The CDR3 DNA reads as TGTGCCAGCAGCACAGACCTAAATACCGGGGAGCTGTTTTTT.

The chain recombines TRBV10-3 with TRBJ1-2; 9 bases are shared with TRBD1. The length of the CDR3 is 14 residues. Germline CDR1 is ENHRY and CDR2 is SYGVKD. The junction had 4 bases not matched to a gene; V was cut back by 4 bases and J by 4 bases. CDR3 region: CAISVDRGIYGYTF. The CDR3 nucleotides read TGTGCCATCAGTGTTGACAGGGGGATCTATGGCTACACCTTC.

This chain connects TRBV29-1 to TRBJ1-1, with 7 positions matching TRBD1. CDR3 length: 12 residues. The V and J ends lost 7 bases and 8 bases, in that order; junction bases with no gene match: 10. CDR1 is SQVTM, CDR2 ANQGSEA, per germline. Here the CDR3 DNA reads TGCAGCGCCTATTTGATGGACAGGGAAGCTTTCTTT. It encodes CSAYLMDREAFF.

This chain connects TRBV6-5 to TRBJ2-5; D is perhaps TRBD2 (6 bases). The CDR3 loop spans 13 amino acids. Germline-derived CDR1 and CDR2 are MNHEY and SVGAGI. Trimming left V 6 bases short and J 4 bases short, with 12 bases between. The CDR3 sequence is CASRTDGGETQYF. The CDR3 DNA sequence: TGTGCCAGCAGAACAGACGGGGGAGAGACCCAGTACTTC.

This clone showed up just a few times. The V call is TRBV2, the J call TRBJ1-5, with 8 bases matching TRBD1. This CDR3 has 15 residues. The J segment lost 2 bases and the V segment lost 6 bases, leaving 6 bases of the junction unmatched. The germline V gene encodes CDR1 SNHLY and CDR2 FYNNEI. The CDR3 DNA reads as TGTGCCAGCAGAGCGGACAGGGTGGGCAATCAGCCCCAGCATTTT. This translates into CASRADRVGNQPQHF.

The chain has TRBV7-9 and TRBJ1-5; the match to TRBD1 covers 7 bases. J was trimmed by 2 bases and V by 3 bases; bases with no gene match: 4. The CDR3 has 15 residues. Germline CDR1 reads SEHNR; CDR2 reads FQNEAQ (reference sequence). The CDR3 region has the DNA TGTGCCAGCAGCTTCGGTGACAGGGGCAATCAGCCCCAGCATTTT. This sequence encodes CASSFGDRGNQPQHF.

The rearrangement links TRBV28 to TRBJ1-5, with 10 bases aligning to TRBD1. Trimming cost V 10 bases and J 9 bases; bases outside gene matches: 18. The CDR3 runs 16 residues. Germline loops: CDR1 MDHEN, CDR2 SYDVKM. CDR3 amino acids: CAIVGPGQGSVGPQHF. Written as DNA, the CDR3 is TGTGCCATTGTGGGACCGGGACAGGGGTCAGTAGGGCCCCAGCATTTT.

V is TRBV7-9 and J is TRBJ1-6; D is possibly TRBD1 (6 bases). Trimming shortened V by 3 bases and J by 7 bases, and 16 bases separated the two germline ends. This CDR3 has 16 residues. Germline V gives CDR1 SEHNR, CDR2 FQNEAQ (reference sequence). CDR3 sequence reads: CASSLQGRVPNSPLHF. CDR3 nucleotides: TGTGCCAGCAGCTTGCAGGGGAGGGTCCCAAATTCACCCCTCCACTTT.

The V call is TRBV19, the J call TRBJ2-3, with TRBD1 matching over 9 bases. The germline V gene has CDR1 LNHDA and CDR2 SQIVND (reference sequence). The CDR3 runs to 17 residues. V gave up 1 base and J gave up 3 bases; unmatched junction bases: 8. The CDR3 protein is CASSIGTGGPITDTQYF. CDR3 DNA sequence: TGTGCCAGTAGTATAGGAACAGGGGGCCCGATTACAGATACGCAGTATTTT.

CDR3 DNA sequence: TGTGCCAGCAGTGAAGGGGGAGCGGGAGCCTACGAGCAGTACTTC. Amino acids: CASSEGGAGAYEQYF. This rearrangement joins TRBV2 to TRBJ2-7; 8 bases line up with TRBD2. The V and J ends lost 1 base and 2 bases, in that order; junction bases with no gene match: 4. Germline V gene sequence: CDR1 SNHLY, CDR2 FYNNEI. The CDR3 sequence is 15 residues long.

The V call is TRBV7-9, the J call TRBJ1-1; 7 nucleotides align to TRBD1. The CDR3 runs 15 residues. Per the germline V gene, CDR1 is SEHNR and CDR2 is FQNEAQ (reference sequence). V was pared by 6 bases and J by 1 base, with 8 bases of the junction left unmatched. The CDR3 region is CASSSFGTANTEAFF. As DNA, the CDR3 is TGTGCCAGCAGTTCCTTTGGGACAGCGAACACTGAAGCTTTCTTT.